This TCR beta chain was documented in a study of shared clonotypes between healthy human individuals. The V end lost 3 bases, the J end lost 12 bases, and 19 bases lay between the germline ends. CDR1 SGDLS and CDR2 YYNGEE come from the germline V gene. This CDR3 comprises 13 residues. Sequencing used immunoSEQ multiplex PCR; TCRdb keeps in-frame clones, though not all of them. The profile shows hundreds of thousands of clones, 95% to 97% of them singletons. Findings and limits, study-wide: Naive subsets, compared against memory subsets, generally had larger estimated richness values.

Naive CD8 cells, CD45RO-negative and positively selected for CCR7, excluded terminally differentiated effector memory CD45RA+ cells. Note on this clone: As yet, its antigen is unknown.

This TCR came from a woman in her 30s in good health. The sequenced sample consisted of naive CD8+ T cells sorted from blood. The V gene is TRBV9, the J gene TRBJ2-7, with D unclear. The CDR3 loop is CASSGMPWVELYF. CDR3 nucleotide sequence: TGTGCCAGCAGCGGGATGCCCTGGGTAGAGTTGTACTTC. Based on the CDR3 plus reference TRBV9 and TRBJ2-7, the full variable domain is DSGVTQTPKHLITATGQRVTLRCSPRSGDLSVYWYQQSLDQGLQFLIQYYNGEERAKGNILERFSAQQFPDLHSELNLSSLELGDSALYFCASSGMPWVELYFGPGTRLTVT.